The clone carrying this T cell receptor beta chain was recorded only once. These data originate in a study of technical replicates of blood from several donors. The germline V gene encodes CDR1 MNHEY and CDR2 SVGAGI. CDR3 length: 15 amino acids. With 10 bases removed from V and 5 bases from J, the gap between germline ends came to 23 bases. Method: immunoSEQ multiplex PCR; TCRdb's copy keeps in-frame clones and lacks some. The top ten hold roughly 4.5% of the sample, which has some 69,000 clones, about 90% seen once. The rearrangement uses TRBV6-5 and TRBJ1-2; perhaps TRBD1 as D (6 bases). Material: PBMCs. The clonotype originates from a human donor in good health. Some clones in this sample may be carry-over from other donors' samples. CDR3 in amino acids: CATTVGTSFFYGYTF. The CDR3 DNA reads TGTGCCACCACCGTCGGGACAAGCTTTTTTTATGGCTACACCTTC.